The T cell receptor (beta chain) under discussion was sequenced for a study of T cells in Graves' hyperthyroidism and ophthalmopathy. Looking at the study overall: The initial diagnosis was the point when peripheral blood was collected, ahead of any treatment. Findings of the study overall: Expanded thyroid clonotypes (above 0.001) were mostly also found in blood.

Germline V gives CDR1 SGHTA, CDR2 FQGNSA. Unmatched junction bases numbered 12, after V lost 2 bases and J lost 4 bases. This CDR3 has 17 residues. Template material for amplifying TCR beta CDR3 regions consisted of RNA transcripts. The study used the HTBI primer set for a first-round RT-PCR of the TCR CDR3. Each CDR3 protein is one row after TCRdb ran MiXCR on the multiplex PCR reads. The data show 650,000 to 850,000 distinct CDR3 sequences, around 19% seen once. As to this clonotype: Antigen: not known.

The clonotype comes from a woman aged 45-65 years with Graves' hyperthyroidism that later progressed to Graves' ophthalmopathy. The sequenced sample was blood. This chain joins TRBV7-2 and TRBJ1-2; TRBD1 agrees at 8 bases. CDR3: CASSLILPGGGGYGYTF. CDR3 nucleotides: TGTGCCAGCAGCTTAATTCTGCCAGGGGGCGGGGGCTATGGCTACACCTTC.